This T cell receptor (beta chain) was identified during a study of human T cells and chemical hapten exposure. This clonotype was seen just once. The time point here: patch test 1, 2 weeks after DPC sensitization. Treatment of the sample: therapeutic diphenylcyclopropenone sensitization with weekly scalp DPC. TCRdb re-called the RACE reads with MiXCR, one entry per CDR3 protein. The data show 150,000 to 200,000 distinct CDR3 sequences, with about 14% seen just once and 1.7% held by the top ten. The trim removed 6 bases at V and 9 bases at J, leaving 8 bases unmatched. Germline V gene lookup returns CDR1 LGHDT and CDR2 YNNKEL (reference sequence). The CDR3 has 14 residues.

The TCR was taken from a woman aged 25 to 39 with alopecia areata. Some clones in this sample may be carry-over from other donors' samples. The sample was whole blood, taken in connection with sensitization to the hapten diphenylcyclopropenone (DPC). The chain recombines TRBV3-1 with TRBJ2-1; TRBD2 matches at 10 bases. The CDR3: CASRGLAEDGEQFF. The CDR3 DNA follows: TGTGCCAGCAGAGGACTAGCGGAGGACGGTGAGCAGTTCTTC.